This is a list of T cell receptor beta chains from one sample in a study of T cell responses to AZD1222 COVID-19 vaccine. Clones were sequenced by immunoSEQ multiplex PCR, and TCRdb holds only the in-frame ones, with some missing. The table includes tens of thousands of clones, approximately 91% detected once. The material was peripheral blood, obtained on day 0 of AZD1222 vaccination. The receptor source for this set is an adult in good health. Both conserved end residues are part of each CDR3. A D gene is named only where the DNA matches it firmly. A clone size is listed for some rows: how often the clone was seen (once, few, many), or a class if it is expanded.

V gene	J gene	clone size	D gene	CDR3 protein	CDR3 DNA
TRBV5-4	TRBJ1-1	few	.	CASNNNRRNTEAFF	TGTGCCAGCAACAATAACAGGAGGAACACTGAAGCTTTCTTT
TRBV9	TRBJ1-1	once	TRBD1	CASSVEGTVNTEAFF	TGTGCCAGCAGCGTCGAAGGGACAGTGAACACTGAAGCTTTCTTT
TRBV7-2	TRBJ2-1	.	TRBD2	CASRRLAGAYNEQFF	TGTGCCAGTAGACGACTAGCGGGGGCCTACAATGAGCAGTTCTTC
TRBV9	TRBJ1-6	.	.	CASSVVPDPNSPLHF	TGTGCCAGCAGCGTAGTTCCAGATCCGAATTCACCCCTCCACTTT
TRBV18	TRBJ2-7	.	.	CASSPPASSHEQYF	TGTGCCAGCTCACCACCGGCTAGCTCCCACGAGCAGTACTTC
TRBV6-2/TRBV6-3	TRBJ2-1	.	TRBD2	CASSPSGGYNEQFF	TGTGCCAGCAGCCCTAGCGGGGGCTACAATGAGCAGTTCTTC
TRBV30	TRBJ2-7	.	.	CAWRQAAFYEQYF	TGTGCCTGGAGACAGGCCGCCTTCTACGAGCAGTACTTC
TRBV11-2	TRBJ1-1	.	TRBD1	CASSLVSPGGGSAFF	TGTGCCAGCAGCTTAGTTTCTCCAGGGGGAGGTTCAGCTTTCTTT
TRBV6-5	TRBJ1-2	.	TRBD1	CASSYLSRTGGYTF	TGTGCCAGCAGTTACCTATCCAGGACAGGTGGCTACACCTTC
TRBV12-3/TRBV12-4	TRBJ2-3	.	.	CASSLWGTDTQYF	TGTGCCAGCAGCCTCTGGGGCACAGATACGCAGTATTTT
TRBV4-2	TRBJ1-5	.	.	CASSQDRTGLSNQPQHF	TGTGCCAGCAGCCAAGATCGTACAGGGCTTAGCAATCAGCCCCAGCATTTT
TRBV27	TRBJ2-1	few	TRBD1	CASSDRGQGRNEQFF	TGTGCCAGCAGCGACCGCGGACAGGGGAGAAATGAGCAGTTCTTC
TRBV6-5	TRBJ2-7	many	TRBD1	CASTFRTGSGEQYF	TGTGCCAGCACCTTCCGGACAGGGTCGGGCGAGCAGTACTTC